This entry features one T cell receptor (beta chain) sequence. Its antigen specificity is not known. No base quality information exists; no much larger clone differs at one position. Healthy control blood was obtained either as purchased buffy coats or from healthy volunteers. Healthy control blood was processed to PBMCs with a Ficoll density gradient and then cryopreserved, whereas patient PBMCs were collected both before and after transplant. The data derive from a study of Tregs in tolerant kidney transplant recipients (dated by TCRdb to between 2018 and 2021). Regarding the complete study: Other Treg samples came from an approximately 3-day mixed lymphocyte reaction with belatacept, some followed by an approximately 5-day donor restimulation, before sorting recipient CD4+CD25+CD127- cells. Before combined kidney and bone marrow transplantation, this study identified donor-specific regulatory T cells using TCRbeta sequencing and then followed those same cells after transplant. In a few healthy controls, several methods of expanding Tregs specific for an allogeneic donor were compared by TCRbeta repertoire sequencing. During sorting of primary belatacept mixed lymphocyte reaction cultures, recipient cells were distinguished from donor cells with antibodies. Overall study outcomes, separate from this receptor: Expanding Tregs with activated donor B cells appeared to identify the most biologically relevant and donor-specific TCRbeta repertoire. The study was limited by small patient numbers, and the findings need validation in larger populations and under other immunosuppression protocols. Biological reproducibility was not directly addressed, though technical replication error appeared minimal.

Genomic DNA was extracted from sorted cells with the QIAGEN DNeasy Blood and Tissue Kit for TCRbeta CDR3 sequencing. High-throughput TCRbeta CDR3 sequencing, which included PCR amplification with bias correction and internal controls, was done commercially through immunoSEQ. In the paper's pipeline: Unique productive TCRbeta sequences were defined by CDR3 nucleotide sequence where primers matched, otherwise by CDR3 amino acid sequence with Vbeta and Jbeta genes. A sequence counted as donor-reactive if, in CFSE-low cells, the sequence had a frequency of at least 0.01% and was expanded at least 5-fold compared with unstimulated cells. Jensen-Shannon divergence calculated on the top 100 TCRbeta sequences ranked by frequency was used to measure repertoire divergence. When a sample had multiple sequencing runs, each run was corrected for sorting error separately and the runs were then pooled. TCRdb retrieved this table from immuneACCESS and kept in-frame rearrangements only. Not all clones are present; in checked studies, unresolved V genes account for under half, and no reason is known for the remainder. For V, J and clone size, that table is used; D and trimming come from the DNA. In this sample the table shows about 44,000 clones, 95% to 96% of which occur a single time. In total, the top ten clones hold 0.3% to 0.45% of the sample.

The sequence derives from a human donor in good health. The sequenced material came from Tregs from blood cultured with allogeneic cells.

The nucleotides are TGTGCCAGCTCACCGTGGGGACAGGGAAAAACCGGGGAGCTGTTTTTT. Its protein is CASSPWGQGKTGELFF. The V and J segments used are TRBV18 and TRBJ2-2; the junction holds 9 bases that match TRBD1. The CDR3 holds 16 amino acids from the cysteine to the phenylalanine. Just CDR3 DNA is preserved here, 48 bases in frame from base 1. From the germline V gene, CDR1 is KGHSH and CDR2 is LQKENI. V loses 3 bases at its end and J loses 5 bases; junction bases beyond the gene matches: 7.